Following are 2 T cell receptor beta chains from one sample sequenced in a study of T cell changes during pregnancy in multiple sclerosis. TCRdb keeps only in-frame clones here, not all; method: immunoSEQ multiplex PCR. The data hold about 50,000 clones, with around 93% observed a single time. Source: CD8+ T cells from peripheral blood mononuclear cells, taken in the first trimester of pregnancy. The receptors were sampled from a female donor with multiple sclerosis, enrolled in a pregnancy study.

The rearrangement joins TRBV11-3 to TRBJ2-3; 8 bases match TRBD1. Trimming cost V 4 bases and J 3 bases; bases outside gene matches: 3. Per the germline V gene, CDR1 is SGHNT and CDR2 is YENEEA. The CDR3 consists of 14 residues. The chain's CDR3 is CASSSDRETDTQYF. Here the CDR3 DNA reads TGTGCCAGCAGCTCGGACAGGGAAACAGATACGCAGTATTTT.

The V gene is TRBV4-3, the J gene TRBJ2-7; no clear D gene. Germline CDR1 and CDR2: LGHNA and YSLEER. Trimming pared 5 bases from V and 1 base from J, leaving 15 bases between. There are 15 residues in the CDR3. CDR3 protein: CASSSERETSYEQYF. Here the CDR3 DNA reads TGCGCCAGCAGCTCCGAAAGAGAGACTTCCTACGAGCAGTACTTC.